Shown below are 20 T cell receptor beta chains from a single sample sequenced in a study of T cells in Graves' hyperthyroidism and ophthalmopathy. Amplification yielded TCR beta CDR3 regions, with RNA transcripts as the source. An initial round of RT-PCR targeting the TCR CDR3 relied on the HTBI primer set. A single record per CDR3 protein comes from TCRdb applying MiXCR to the multiplex PCR reads. The repertoire holds hundreds of thousands of distinct CDR3 sequences, about an eighth seen once, with 34% in the top ten. Sequencing used blood. Receptors originate from a woman between 40 and 50 years old with Graves' ophthalmopathy.

This clonotype was observed many times. The chain combines TRBV2 with TRBJ2-2, with 11 bases that match TRBD2. Trimming took 7 bases from V and 5 from J; bases not matched to a gene: 3. This CDR3 has 14 residues. Germline loops: CDR1 SNHLY, CDR2 FYNNEI. In nucleotides, the CDR3 is TGTGCCAGCACTAGCGGGGGGAGAACCGGGGAGCTGTTTTTT. Protein: CASTSGGRTGELFF.

This clonotype was seen at least ten times. V gene TRBV10-3 combines with J gene TRBJ2-7, with TRBD2 as a possible D gene (5 bases). The ends were cut back, 8 bases at V and 0 bases at J, with 11 bases in the middle. The germline gives CDR1 ENHRY, CDR2 SYGVKD. This CDR3 has 13 residues. In DNA, the CDR3 is TGTGCCATCGGAACCGGGAACTCCTACGAGCAGTACTTC. This gives the protein CAIGTGNSYEQYF.

The rearrangement links TRBV9 to TRBJ2-1; D may match TRBD1 or TRBD2 (6 bases each). Germline CDR1 reads SGDLS; CDR2 reads YYNGEE. CDR3 length: 16 residues. V lost 6 bases and J lost 4, with 20 bases in between. CDR3 protein: CASIIPCGTTYNEQFF. The CDR3 coding sequence is TGTGCCAGCATCATCCCCTGCGGGACAACATACAATGAGCAGTTCTTC.

In this sample, this clonotype turned up a few times. The V gene is TRBV11-2, the J gene TRBJ2-1; 9 nucleotides line up with TRBD1. Germline V gene data show CDR1 as SGHAT and CDR2 as FQNNGV. The CDR3 spans 16 residues. The ends lost 4 bases at V and 9 bases at J; junction bases unmatched: 13. The CDR3 loop is CASSSRQGGVRGEQFF. CDR3 bases: TGTGCCAGCAGCTCCAGACAGGGGGGGGTTAGAGGTGAGCAGTTCTTC. Full variable domain (rest looked up from reference TRBV11-2 and TRBJ2-1): EAGVAQSPRYKIIEKRQSVAFWCNPISGHATLYWYQQILGQGPKLLIQFQNNGVVDDSQLPKDRFSAERLKGVDSTLKIQPAKLEDSAVYLCASSSRQGGVRGEQFFGPGTRLTVL.

This clonotype was detected ten times or more. V gene TRBV5-6 combines with J gene TRBJ2-1; 9 bases match TRBD1. This CDR3 has 17 amino acids. V lost 5 bases, J lost 4 bases, and 13 bases stayed unmatched. Germline values: CDR1 SGHDT, CDR2 YYEEEE. The CDR3 protein is CASRDTGGASLYNEQFF. DNA for the CDR3: TGTGCCAGCAGGGACACAGGGGGCGCGTCCCTATACAATGAGCAGTTCTTC.

This clonotype was seen ten or more times. A much more abundant neighbour one base away suggests this may be a read error. Without the conserved terminal phenylalanine or tryptophan, this CDR3 likely stems from a read error. V gene TRBV6-9 combines with J gene TRBJ1-1; D remains ambiguous. Trimming removed 6 bases from V and 4 bases from J, with 15 bases in between. CDR3 length: 14 amino acids. In germline, CDR1 is MNHGY, CDR2 SVAAGI. The CDR3 reads CASRITRCGTEAFL. CDR3 sequence (DNA): TGTGCCAGCAGGATAACACGTTGTGGCACTGAAGCTTTCCTT.

V gene TRBV7-9 combines with J gene TRBJ2-2, with a tentative D call TRBD2 (5 bases). With 6 bases removed from V and 4 bases from J, the gap between germline ends came to 12 bases. Germline CDR1 and CDR2: SEHNR and FQNEAQ (reference sequence). The CDR3 totals 14 residues. CDR3: CASRPGISTGELFF. Written as DNA, the CDR3 is TGTGCCAGCAGGCCCGGGATCTCCACCGGGGAGCTGTTTTTT.

This clonotype was counted at least ten times. This rearrangement joins TRBV20-1 to TRBJ1-6; no firm D call. The V gene's germline CDR1 is DFQATT and CDR2 SNEGSKA (reference sequence). The CDR3 is 12 residues long. The CDR3 nucleotides are TGCAGCGCCGAGCCGCATAATTCACCCCTCCACTTT. Protein: CSAEPHNSPLHF.

This clonotype was observed at least ten times. The chain combines TRBV5-5 with TRBJ2-7; TRBD2 aligns across 10 bases. From germline, CDR1 is SGHKS and CDR2 YYEKEE (reference sequence). This CDR3 has 16 residues. The ends lost 4 bases at V and 3 bases at J; junction bases unmatched: 10. The DNA of the CDR3 is TGTGCCAGCAGCGGGGGACTAGCGAGAGGGAGCTACGAGCAGTACTTC. Protein sequence: CASSGGLARGSYEQYF.

In its sample, this clonotype was seen many times. The gene calls are TRBV28 and TRBJ2-4, with 9 bases that match TRBD2. The CDR3 is 19 amino acids. Unmatched junction bases numbered 11, after V lost 2 bases and J lost 0 bases. Germline V gene data show CDR1 as MDHEN and CDR2 as SYDVKM. CDR3 in amino acids: CASSLSVSGRGRAKNIQYF. The DNA for the CDR3 is TGTGCCAGCAGTTTAAGTGTTAGCGGGAGAGGGAGAGCCAAAAACATTCAGTACTTC.

The V gene is TRBV11-1, the J gene TRBJ2-1, with 7 bases fitting TRBD1. J was trimmed by 2 bases and V by 2 bases; bases with no gene match: 3. CDR1 SGHAT and CDR2 FQDESV come from the germline V gene (reference sequence). This CDR3 contains 15 residues. CDR3 nucleotide sequence: TGTGCCAGCAGCTTAATGAGGGGGCCCTACAATGAGCAGTTCTTC. This codes for CASSLMRGPYNEQFF.

Details on this clonotype: At one boundary the junction diverges from the germline segment, which might be a read error. The chain couples TRBV27 to TRBJ2-7; no definite D call. The CDR3 covers 13 residues. Germline values: CDR1 MNHEY, CDR2 SMNVEV (reference sequence). CDR3 amino acids: CASSLGQSYERYF. The DNA for the CDR3 is TGTGCCAGCAGTCTTGGTCAGTCCTACGAGCGGTACTTC.

This clonotype was found a few times. The rearrangement links TRBV27 to TRBJ1-6; D is ambiguous. The germline V gene encodes CDR1 MNHEY and CDR2 SMNVEV (reference sequence). The CDR3 has 13 residues. V gave up 7 bases and J gave up 7 bases, with 11 bases separating them. The CDR3 sequence is CASTHGVNSPLHF. CDR3 nucleotide sequence: TGTGCCAGCACCCATGGGGTAAATTCACCCCTCCACTTT.

This clonotype was seen ten or more times. The genes are TRBV20-1 and TRBJ1-2; D not resolved. CDR1 DFQATT and CDR2 SNEGSKA come from the germline V gene (reference sequence). V was clipped by 6 bases and J by 7 bases, with 12 bases between them. The CDR3 length is 11 residues. The CDR3 reads CSANWWLGYTF. The DNA for the CDR3 is TGCAGTGCAAACTGGTGGCTTGGCTACACCTTC.

This clonotype was counted many times. The rearrangement joins TRBV2 to TRBJ1-5, with 7 bases aligning to TRBD1. Germline V gene data show CDR1 as SNHLY and CDR2 as FYNNEI. The V segment lost 6 bases and the J segment 2 bases; nucleotides outside the gene matches: 10. The CDR3 runs to 16 residues. The chain's CDR3 is CASSGVVRGGNQPQHF. CDR3 bases: TGTGCCAGCAGCGGGGTGGTCAGGGGGGGCAATCAGCCCCAGCATTTT.

This clonotype has ten or more counts. The V gene is TRBV12-3 or TRBV12-4, the J gene TRBJ2-3, with TRBD1 as a possible D gene (6 bases). Trimming left V 4 bases short and J 6 bases short, with 14 bases between. This CDR3 has 14 residues. CDR3 amino acids: CASSSSGTFDTQYF. The CDR3, as DNA: TGTGCCAGCAGTTCATCTGGGACATTCGATACGCAGTATTTT.

This clonotype was detected many times. The chain recombines TRBV6-4 with TRBJ1-3; D gene uncertain. In germline, CDR1 is MRHNA, CDR2 SNTAGT. This CDR3 is 14 amino acids long. The V end lost 1 base, the J end lost 2 bases, and 6 bases lay between the germline ends. The CDR3: CASSDWPAGNTIYF. DNA for the CDR3: TGTGCCAGCAGTGACTGGCCCGCTGGAAACACCATATATTTT.

The V gene is TRBV6-5, the J gene TRBJ2-7; D gene unclear. Trimming cost V 3 bases and J 7 bases, with 16 bases left between them. CDR3 size: 14 residues. Germline assignment: CDR1 MNHEY and CDR2 SVGAGI. The CDR3 DNA reads as TGTGCCAGCAGTTATGCCGAAGGGCCGAGGGAGCAGTACTTC. Translated, it gives CASSYAEGPREQYF.

This clonotype appeared many times. The CDR3: CASSPMGTSYEQYF. Here the CDR3 DNA reads TGTGCCAGCAGTCCTATGGGGACCTCCTACGAGCAGTACTTC. This rearrangement joins TRBV28 to TRBJ2-7, with D perhaps matching TRBD1 or TRBD2 (5 bases each). CDR1 MDHEN and CDR2 SYDVKM come from the germline V gene. V was trimmed by 5 bases and J by 0 bases, leaving 11 bases between them. The CDR3 consists of 14 residues.

This clonotype has more than one count but fewer than ten. The chain links TRBV9 to TRBJ2-1; the match to TRBD2 covers 15 bases. Trimming took 0 bases from V and 7 from J; bases not matched to a gene: 2. The CDR3 runs 16 residues. Germline lookup yields CDR1 SGDLS and CDR2 YYNGEE. The chain's CDR3 is CASSVAGTSGGNEQFF. DNA of the CDR3: TGTGCCAGCAGCGTAGCGGGGACTAGCGGGGGGAATGAGCAGTTCTTC.